The rows below give T cell receptor beta chains drawn from one sample of a study of blood T cell repertoires in COVID-19. TCRdb's copy holds only in-frame clones and misses some; the assay was immunoSEQ multiplex PCR. This sample has roughly 250,000 clones, with about 88% found just once. The source material was PBMCs or T cells enriched from blood (not recorded which). The receptor set was obtained from a woman in her forties or fifties who had recovered from COVID-19. Each CDR3 is given with its conserved first and last residue. D genes are given only for firm matches. Size tells how often a clone was seen (once, few, many) or the class of an expanded clone, and some rows leave it out.

d_call: TRBD1; j_call: TRBJ1-1; v_call: TRBV6-2/TRBV6-3; clone_size: -; cdr3_nt: TGTGCCAGCAGTTACGCAAGACAGGGGTATACTTCTCTTGCGAACACTGAAGCTTTCTTT; cdr3_aa: CASSYARQGYTSLANTEAFF
d_call: TRBD1; j_call: TRBJ2-7; v_call: TRBV15; clone_size: few; cdr3_nt: TGTGCCACCAGCAGAGACAGGGGGAAGAGCTACGAGCAGTACTTC; cdr3_aa: CATSRDRGKSYEQYF
d_call: -; j_call: TRBJ2-1; v_call: TRBV9; clone_size: -; cdr3_nt: TGTGCCAGCAGCGTAGTAGGGAGTGGCGATGAGCAGTTCTTC; cdr3_aa: CASSVVGSGDEQFF
d_call: -; j_call: TRBJ2-7; v_call: TRBV12-3/TRBV12-4; clone_size: -; cdr3_nt: TGTGCCAGCAGTTTTATCCCCCTCTACGAGCAGTACTTC; cdr3_aa: CASSFIPLYEQYF
d_call: TRBD2; j_call: TRBJ2-1; v_call: TRBV11-2; clone_size: few; cdr3_nt: TGTGCCAGCAGCTTAGGCGGGAGGGCCTCTTATGAGCAGTTCTTC; cdr3_aa: CASSLGGRASYEQFF
d_call: -; j_call: TRBJ1-2; v_call: TRBV1; clone_size: once; cdr3_nt: TGCACCAGCAGCCAAGATTTCCGGTGGGCCTACCTGTACTATGGCTACACCTTC; cdr3_aa: CTSSQDFRWAYLYYGYTF
d_call: -; j_call: TRBJ2-1; v_call: TRBV5-1; clone_size: -; cdr3_nt: TGCGCCAGCAGCTTAGAAGGGTTGGGGAGCTCCTACAATGAGCAGTTCTTC; cdr3_aa: CASSLEGLGSSYNEQFF
d_call: -; j_call: TRBJ1-1; v_call: TRBV6-1; clone_size: -; cdr3_nt: TGTGCCAGCAGTGAGAGATGGGGGGATGGCACTGAAGCTTTCTTT; cdr3_aa: CASSERWGDGTEAFF
d_call: -; j_call: TRBJ2-1; v_call: TRBV18; clone_size: -; cdr3_nt: TGTGCCAGCTGCCGAAAGCAGGATTACAATGAGCAGTTCTTC; cdr3_aa: CASCRKQDYNEQFF
d_call: -; j_call: TRBJ1-2; v_call: TRBV19; clone_size: -; cdr3_nt: TGTGCCAGTAGTATCGGGTGGAACTATGGCTACACCTTC; cdr3_aa: CASSIGWNYGYTF